This T cell receptor beta chain is from a study of radiation and T cells in renal cell carcinoma. TCRdb's table, derived via immunoSEQ multiplex PCR, lists solely in-frame clones and lacks some. The repertoire holds about 86,000 clones, with about 82% as singletons. Time point defined: blood 4 weeks post-SBRT, at nephrectomy. Treatment specified: 15 Gy SBRT to primary tumor, nephrectomy 4 weeks later. Nephrectomy followed 15 Gy stereotactic body radiation by 4 weeks. Blood was sampled at baseline, 2 weeks and 4 weeks after SBRT. Trimming left V 0 bases short and J 6 bases short, with 14 bases between. This CDR3 is 15 amino acids long. Germline V gene lookup returns CDR1 LGHNA and CDR2 YSLEER.

The TCR was taken from a man aged 45-60 years with renal cell carcinoma. Sample: blood, taken from a patient whose treatment included radiotherapy and nephrectomy. The rearrangement links TRBV4-3 to TRBJ1-1; TRBD1 is a possible D gene (6 bases). DNA for the CDR3: TGCGCCAGCAGCCAAGATAGTACAGGGACATCTGAAGCTTTCTTT. This codes for CASSQDSTGTSEAFF.